The 18 T cell receptor beta chains below were found in one sample sequenced in a study of CXCR3-negative and CXCR3-positive naive CD8 T cells. Libraries were UMI-labeled 5' RACE TRB cDNA. TCRdb reworked the 5' RACE reads into one entry per CDR3 protein, no DNA. The sample table sets out 55,000 to 70,000 distinct CDR3 sequences. Input material: memory CD8+ T cells from blood. The receptors were sampled from a human donor in good health. Some clones in this sample may be carry-over from other donors' samples.

The chain joins TRBV29-1 to TRBJ2-7; TCRdb reports TRBD1, a call that lacks DNA to check it against. Germline V lookup: CDR1 SQVTM, CDR2 ANQGSEA. This CDR3 spans 12 amino acids. This CDR3 is CSALRGPYEQYF.

The genes are TRBV12-3 or TRBV12-4 and TRBJ2-3; with no DNA, the TCRdb D assignment of TRBD1 cannot be verified. The CDR3 is made up of 13 amino acids. CDR3 residues: CASSPGGGDTQYF.

V usage is TRBV6-5 and J usage is TRBJ2-7; TCRdb's D call, TRBD2, is unchecked because there is no DNA. Per the germline V gene, CDR1 is MNHEY and CDR2 is SVGAGI. The CDR3 is 14 amino acids. The CDR3 loop is CASSPNAGRGEQYF.

This chain links TRBV7-9 with TRBJ2-7; TCRdb calls TRBD2, which cannot be checked without DNA. This CDR3 comprises 14 residues. CDR1 and CDR2 (germline): SEHNR, FQNEAQ (reference sequence). CDR3 residues: CASRGTSGPYEQYF.

The chain joins TRBV29-1 to TRBJ2-1; TCRdb indicates TRBD2, and absent DNA this call remains unverified. Germline values: CDR1 SQVTM, CDR2 ANQGSEA. This CDR3 has 14 amino acids. The CDR3 reads CSVMLAGEYNEQFF.

The rearrangement joins TRBV29-1 to TRBJ1-1; as DNA is missing, the TRBD1 call by TCRdb cannot be tested. CDR1 and CDR2 (germline): SQVTM, ANQGSEA. This CDR3 region has 13 residues. The CDR3 here is CSVEGTARLEAFF.

The chain is built from TRBV20-1 and TRBJ2-1; the TCRdb D gene call, TRBD2, has no DNA to confirm it. This CDR3 contains 14 residues. Germline V gene lookup returns CDR1 DFQATT and CDR2 SNEGSKA (reference sequence). The CDR3 protein is CSAPSGGAYNEQFF.

The genes are TRBV7-3 and TRBJ2-1. Germline V CDR1 and CDR2: SGHTA, FQGTGA. The CDR3 has 15 amino acids. The CDR3 loop is CASSLEESSYNEQFF.

The chain employs TRBV12-3 or TRBV12-4 and TRBJ1-3. The CDR3 runs to 14 residues. The CDR3: CASSFAQSGNTIYF.

The chain combines TRBV29-1 with TRBJ2-1; without DNA, the TCRdb call of TRBD1 cannot be checked. The CDR3 runs to 12 residues. CDR1 and CDR2 (germline): SQVTM, ANQGSEA. The CDR3 spells CSGGTGNNEQFF.

The rearrangement joins TRBV7-9 to TRBJ2-1; TCRdb returns TRBD2, unconfirmable since there is no DNA. CDR1 SEHNR and CDR2 FQNEAQ come from the germline V gene (reference sequence). The CDR3 is 16 residues long. The CDR3 sequence is CASSPRASNTYNEQFF. The variable domain in full, with the rest retrieved from reference TRBV7-9 and TRBJ2-1, is DTGVSQNPRHKITKRGQNVTFRCDPISEHNRLYWYRQTLGQGPEFLTYFQNEAQLEKSRLLSDRFSAERPKGSFSTLEIQRTEQGDSAMYLCASSPRASNTYNEQFFGPGTRLTVL.

This rearrangement joins TRBV12-3 or TRBV12-4 to TRBJ1-2; the TCRdb call, TRBD1, lacks DNA for checking. The CDR3 has 12 residues. The CDR3 spells CASSLGSGGYTF.

The V call is TRBV3-1, the J call TRBJ2-7; checking the TCRdb D call of TRBD1 is not possible without DNA. Germline V CDR1 and CDR2: LGHDT, YNNKEL (reference sequence). CDR3 length equals 14 residues. The CDR3 is CASSQEPGAYEQYF.

The chain recombines TRBV27 with TRBJ2-5; no DNA is available, so the TRBD1 call from TCRdb remains unchecked. Germline CDR1 is MNHEY and CDR2 is SMNVEV (reference sequence). The CDR3 covers 12 residues. The CDR3 loop is CASSLGRGTQYF.

V gene TRBV29-1 combines with J gene TRBJ1-5; TCRdb calls TRBD1, which cannot be checked without DNA. The CDR3 sequence is 12 residues long. CDR1 is SQVTM, CDR2 ANQGSEA, per germline. The CDR3: CSVGTGGQPQHF.

The rearrangement links TRBV5-1 to TRBJ1-6. The CDR3 is made up of 15 amino acids. Germline loops: CDR1 SGHRS, CDR2 YFSETQ. The CDR3 reads CASDGGRPYNSPLHF.

This clonotype is identified as hyperexpanded from frequency. The chain couples TRBV29-1 to TRBJ1-1. Germline V gene sequence: CDR1 SQVTM, CDR2 ANQGSEA. This CDR3 is 11 amino acids long. The CDR3 sequence is CSVEGGTEAFF.

V and J are TRBV7-9 and TRBJ2-7. The germline gives CDR1 SEHNR, CDR2 FQNEAQ (reference sequence). This CDR3 spans 14 amino acids. CDR3 sequence: CASSGEESSYEQYF.